The 29 T cell receptor beta chains reported below all come from one sample, sequenced in a study of lung T cells in sarcoidosis with Löfgren's syndrome. TCRdb ran MiXCR on the reads and lists one entry per CDR3 protein. Seen here are thousands of distinct CDR3 sequences, less than 20% observed once, and the top ten hold roughly 7%. The sequenced material came from CD4+ T cells from bronchoalveolar lavage. The receptors were gathered from a human donor with sarcoidosis (Löfgren's syndrome or another form), or a control subject (not recorded which).

In its sample, this clonotype was seen many times. The chain combines TRBV20-1 with TRBJ1-5; maybe TRBD1 (6 bases). V dropped 3 bases and J dropped 1 base, with 16 bases sitting between them. The CDR3 loop spans 16 amino acids. CDR1 DFQATT and CDR2 SNEGSKA come from the germline V gene (reference sequence). The CDR3 reads CSARAGQKTSNQPQHF. The CDR3 nucleotides read TGCAGTGCTAGGGCAGGACAGAAGACGAGCAATCAGCCCCAGCATTTT.

In its sample, this clonotype was seen many times. The chain recombines TRBV30 with TRBJ1-5; TRBD1 aligns across 8 bases. The CDR3 is 13 residues long. After removal of 2 bases from V and 4 bases from J, the junction contained 1 base not matched to a gene. Germline CDR1 and CDR2: GTSNPN and SVGIG (reference sequence). DNA for the CDR3: TGTGCCTGGAGTACAGGGGGAAATCAGCCCCAGCATTTT. Amino acids: CAWSTGGNQPQHF.

This clonotype was detected ten times or more. The CDR3 protein is CSARLTSPSGRANTGELFF. In DNA form, the CDR3 reads TGCAGTGCTAGACTTACCTCTCCTAGCGGGAGGGCGAACACCGGGGAGCTGTTTTTT. This chain joins TRBV20-1 and TRBJ2-2, with 12 positions matching TRBD2. This CDR3 contains 19 residues. Germline loops: CDR1 DFQATT, CDR2 SNEGSKA (reference sequence). V lost 2 bases to trimming and J lost 0 bases; unmatched junction nucleotides: 10.

In its sample, this clonotype was seen many times. The CDR3 coding sequence is TGTGCCAGCAGTTATCAGGAGACCACCGGGGAGCTGTTTTTT. Its protein is CASSYQETTGELFF. V and J are TRBV12-3 or TRBV12-4 and TRBJ2-2; D uncertain. V shed 4 bases and J shed 4 bases, with 10 bases lying between them. The length of the CDR3 is 14 residues.

This clonotype was detected many times. The V call is TRBV12-3 or TRBV12-4, the J call TRBJ2-7; the D is unclear. The CDR3 length is 15 residues. V was trimmed by 6 bases and J by 6 bases, leaving 21 bases between them. This chain's CDR3 is CASSRTDSVRGEQYF. The DNA of the CDR3 is TGTGCCAGCAGCCGGACGGATAGTGTTCGAGGCGAGCAGTACTTC.

Sample share makes this clonotype medium-sized. The chain uses TRBV20-1 and TRBJ1-6; no clear D. Germline CDR1 and CDR2: DFQATT and SNEGSKA (reference sequence). Trimming removed 4 bases at V and 0 bases at J, with 13 bases between. CDR3 length: 16 amino acids. The CDR3 DNA reads as TGCAGTGCTAACCCCCCGTTCGCCTCCTATAATTCACCCCTCCACTTT. Protein product: CSANPPFASYNSPLHF.

Points on this clonotype: A much larger clone lies a single base off, so this may be a read error. This sequence joins TRBV7-2 and TRBJ1-5; a possible D gene is TRBD1 (5 bases). Per germline, CDR1 SGHTA and CDR2 FQGNSA. The length of the CDR3 is 14 residues. The CDR3 loop is CASSFRGVNQLQHF. The CDR3 DNA reads TGTGCCAGCAGCTTTAGAGGGGTCAATCAGCTCCAGCATTTT.

The chain recombines TRBV2 with TRBJ1-3; TRBD1 might be the D (6 bases). In germline, CDR1 is SNHLY, CDR2 FYNNEI. This CDR3 comprises 15 residues. V lost 8 bases and J 3 bases, leaving 17 bases between the germline ends. The CDR3 region is CASVDRGRLGNTIYF. The CDR3 region has the DNA TGTGCCAGCGTTGACCGGGGGCGTCTTGGAAACACCATATATTTT.

This clonotype was detected only once. This chain joins TRBV12-3 or TRBV12-4 and TRBJ2-7; D perhaps matches TRBD2 (5 bases). This CDR3 is 13 amino acids long. With 5 bases removed from V and 10 bases from J, the gap between germline ends came to 18 bases. The CDR3 DNA reads TGTGCCAGCAGTCGCCGGCTAGCCCGGGAACAGTACTTC. Its protein product is CASSRRLAREQYF.

As regards this clonotype: Sequence at one end of the junction differs from germline and may be a read error. The CDR3 coding sequence is TGCCGTGCTGGGGCCCCTAGTGGGATGAACACTGAAGCTTTCTTT. It encodes CRAGAPSGMNTEAFF. The rearrangement links TRBV20-1 to TRBJ1-1; perhaps TRBD1 as D (5 bases). Germline CDR1 DFQATT, CDR2 SNEGSKA (reference sequence). This CDR3 comprises 15 residues.

The chain carries TRBV11-2 and TRBJ2-4, with 10 bases identical to TRBD1. The J segment lost 9 bases and the V segment lost 3 bases, leaving 5 bases of the junction unmatched. In germline, CDR1 is SGHAT, CDR2 FQNNGV. The CDR3 spans 14 residues. The CDR3 nucleotides read TGTGCCAGCAGCTTGAGGACAGGGGGGGGCATTCAGTACTTC. Its translation is CASSLRTGGGIQYF. Variable domain in full (rest from reference TRBV11-2 and TRBJ2-4): EAGVAQSPRYKIIEKRQSVAFWCNPISGHATLYWYQQILGQGPKLLIQFQNNGVVDDSQLPKDRFSAERLKGVDSTLKIQPAKLEDSAVYLCASSLRTGGGIQYFGAGTRLSVL.

Of note for this clonotype: The junction shows a germline mismatch at one end, possibly a read error. The chain couples TRBV27 to TRBJ2-3, with D unresolved. The CDR3 is 13 amino acids. Germline values: CDR1 MNHEY, CDR2 SMNVEV (reference sequence). The CDR3 DNA follows: TGTGCCGGCAGTCTATCAGGCACAGATACGCAGTATTTT. It is translated as CAGSLSGTDTQYF.

Within the sample, this clonotype is medium-sized. The rearrangement links TRBV6-6 to TRBJ2-1, with D unresolved. Between the trimmed V and J ends, which lost 2 bases and 2 bases, there was a span of 16 bases. There are 17 residues in the CDR3. The germline gives CDR1 MNHNY, CDR2 SVGAGI (reference sequence). In DNA, the CDR3 is TGTGCCAGCAGTTACAATCGAGGAAGAGCAGCCTACAATGAGCAGTTCTTC. Translating gives CASSYNRGRAAYNEQFF.

By frequency in the sample, this clonotype is medium-sized. The CDR3 here is CSARADDMISYEQYF. The CDR3 nucleotides are TGCAGTGCTAGAGCCGACGACATGATTTCCTACGAGCAGTACTTC. V and J are TRBV20-1 and TRBJ2-7; no firm D call. Trimming pared 1 base from V and 1 base from J, leaving 14 bases between. Germline V CDR1 and CDR2: DFQATT, SNEGSKA (reference sequence). CDR3 length: 15 residues.

This clonotype was seen more than once but under ten times. The chain uses TRBV29-1 and TRBJ2-1, with 9 positions matching TRBD2. The CDR3 totals 14 residues. J was trimmed by 3 bases and V by 7 bases; bases with no gene match: 7. CDR1 is SQVTM and CDR2 is ANQGSEA in the germline V gene. The CDR3 DNA follows: TGCAGCGGCGCTCTAGCGGGGTTCTACAATGAGCAGTTCTTC. This sequence encodes CSGALAGFYNEQFF.

The genes are TRBV19 and TRBJ2-5, with 7 positions matching TRBD2. The CDR3 contains 15 residues. The V and J ends lost 3 bases and 2 bases, in that order; junction bases with no gene match: 6. Germline loops: CDR1 LNHDA, CDR2 SQIVND (reference sequence). The CDR3 DNA follows: TGTGCCAGTAGTATGGTACTAGCGTCGCAAGAGACCCAGTACTTC. The encoded protein is CASSMVLASQETQYF.

Concerning this clonotype: Here the CDR3 omits its conserved ending phenylalanine or tryptophan, so a read error is the likely source. The rearrangement links TRBV27 to TRBJ2-1; no clear D gene. Germline loops: CDR1 MNHEY, CDR2 SMNVEV (reference sequence). The CDR3 is 14 amino acids. DNA of the CDR3: TGTGCCAGCAGTAGAACAGACATCTACAATGGGCAGTTCTCC. It yields the protein CASSRTDIYNGQFS.

Turning to this clonotype: It may be a read error: a sequence one base away is much more abundant. In nucleotides, the CDR3 is TGTGCCAGCAGCTTTACAGCAGGCACTGAAGCTTTCTTT. Translated, it gives CASSFTAGTEAFF. The J gene is TRBJ1-1, the V gene TRBV7-9; D remains ambiguous. CDR1 is SEHNR and CDR2 is FQNEAQ in the germline V gene (reference sequence). This CDR3 contains 13 residues. V was pared by 3 bases and J by 4 bases, with 9 bases between.

By proportion, this clonotype is medium-sized. This sequence joins TRBV28 and TRBJ2-7; 7 bases align to TRBD1. This CDR3 region has 13 residues. Per the germline V gene, CDR1 is MDHEN and CDR2 is SYDVKM. V was clipped by 3 bases and J by 3 bases; unmatched bases: 2. The DNA of the CDR3 is TGTGCCAGCAGTTTCCACAGGGGCTACGAGCAGTACTTC. It codes for CASSFHRGYEQYF.

This clonotype occurred many times. The CDR3: CATSDTGQATEAFF. CDR3 bases: TGTGCCACCAGTGATACGGGACAAGCGACTGAAGCTTTCTTT. The rearrangement joins TRBV24-1 to TRBJ1-1; a possible D gene is TRBD1 (6 bases). Between the trimmed V and J ends, which lost 3 bases and 5 bases, there was a span of 12 bases. CDR3 length: 14 amino acids. Germline-derived CDR1 and CDR2 are KGHDR and SFDVKD.

This clonotype is termed medium-sized. This chain uses TRBV12-3 or TRBV12-4 with TRBJ1-1, with a weak D call TRBD1 (5 bases). The CDR3 has 13 residues. V shed 6 bases and J shed 4 bases, with 12 bases lying between them. The CDR3 spells CASRPRVSTEAFF. The CDR3, as DNA: TGTGCCAGCAGGCCCAGGGTGAGCACTGAAGCTTTCTTT.

This clonotype is medium-sized in the sample. V and J are TRBV28 and TRBJ2-7; D gene ambiguous. Germline V gene lookup returns CDR1 MDHEN and CDR2 SYDVKM. V lost 3 bases and J lost 2, with 8 bases in between. The CDR3 totals 13 residues. CDR3 sequence: CASSFVGAYEQYF. CDR3 sequence (DNA): TGTGCCAGCAGTTTTGTCGGCGCCTACGAGCAGTACTTC.

This clonotype was seen repeatedly, ten times or more. The CDR3 loop is CASSSSGSAGETQYF. CDR3 in DNA: TGTGCCAGCAGTTCTAGCGGGAGCGCGGGAGAGACCCAGTACTTC. The chain joins TRBV7-6 to TRBJ2-5; 10 bases align to TRBD2. Germline CDR1 is SGHVS and CDR2 is FNYEAQ. The CDR3 contains 15 residues. The junction had 8 bases not matched to a gene; V was cut back by 6 bases and J by 4 bases.

In this sample, this clonotype turned up many times. The chain recombines TRBV18 with TRBJ1-1; no clear D. The germline V gene has CDR1 KGHSH and CDR2 LQKENI. The CDR3 runs 13 residues. Trimming took 5 bases from V and 0 from J, leaving 7 bases between them. The CDR3 nucleotides read TGTGCCAGCTCATCCCGAGTGAACACTGAAGCTTTCTTT. Amino acid sequence: CASSSRVNTEAFF.

This clonotype is termed medium-sized. The chain has TRBV20-1 and TRBJ2-5, with TRBD2 as a possible D gene (6 bases). Trimming removed 1 base from V and 2 bases from J, with 17 bases in between. The CDR3 is 16 amino acids. Germline CDR1 and CDR2: DFQATT and SNEGSKA (reference sequence). This chain's CDR3 is CSARANLRGGQETQYF. DNA of the CDR3: TGCAGTGCTAGAGCTAACCTCCGGGGAGGACAAGAGACCCAGTACTTC.

The chain joins TRBV29-1 to TRBJ2-7; possibly TRBD1 for D (6 bases). CDR3 size: 15 residues. CDR1 is SQVTM, CDR2 ANQGSEA, per germline. The V gene lost 7 bases and the J gene lost 0 bases, with 19 bases spanning the gap. The chain's CDR3 is CSEGTGQPSSYEQYF. CDR3 bases: TGCAGCGAGGGCACCGGACAGCCGAGCTCCTACGAGCAGTACTTC.

This clonotype has only one observation. A read error is possible here, since a much larger clone lies one base away. This chain joins TRBV19 and TRBJ1-1; D may be TRBD1 (5 bases). The CDR3 is 14 amino acids. The germline CDR1 and CDR2 sequences are LNHDA and SQIVND (reference sequence). The CDR3 DNA reads as TGTGCCAGTAGTACCCCTAACAGGAACACTGGAGCTTTCTTT. Its protein product is CASSTPNRNTGAFF.

This clonotype is termed medium-sized (0.01 to 0.1%). The rearrangement links TRBV24-1 to TRBJ1-2; D remains unclear. V lost 5 bases to trimming and J lost 4 bases, with 19 bases between them. Germline V gene sequence: CDR1 KGHDR, CDR2 SFDVKD. This CDR3 spans 16 amino acids. The CDR3, as DNA: TGTGCCACCAGTGCCCAACCCGGCAGTTCTATCTATGGCTACACCTTC. Translation: CATSAQPGSSIYGYTF.

At least ten counts were recorded for this clonotype. The chain combines TRBV24-1 with TRBJ2-5, with no clear D. V lost 6 bases and J 4 bases, leaving 8 bases between the germline ends. Per the germline V gene, CDR1 is KGHDR and CDR2 is SFDVKD. CDR3 length: 12 residues. DNA of the CDR3: TGTGCCACCAGTACGACACGAGAGACCCAGTACTTC. This gives the protein CATSTTRETQYF.